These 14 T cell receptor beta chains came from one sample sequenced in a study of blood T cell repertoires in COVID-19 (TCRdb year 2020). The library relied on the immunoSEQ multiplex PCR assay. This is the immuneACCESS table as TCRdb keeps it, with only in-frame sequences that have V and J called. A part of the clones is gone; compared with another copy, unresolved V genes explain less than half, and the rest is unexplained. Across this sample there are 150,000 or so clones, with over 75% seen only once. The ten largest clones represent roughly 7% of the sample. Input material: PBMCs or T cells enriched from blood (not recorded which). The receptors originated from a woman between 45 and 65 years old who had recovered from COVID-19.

CDR3 region: CASSQLGTANYGYTF. In DNA form, the CDR3 reads TGTGCCAGCAGCCAACTCGGGACAGCGAACTATGGCTACACCTTC. The chain is built from TRBV4-2 and TRBJ1-2; TRBD1 matches at 7 bases. J lost 2 bases, V lost 2 bases, and 5 bases had no gene match. Germline CDR1 LGHNA, CDR2 YNFKEQ. The CDR3 sequence is 15 residues long.

CDR3 DNA sequence: TGCAGCCTTGCCGGGACTAGCGGGAGAAATGAGCAGTTCTTC. Amino acid sequence: CSLAGTSGRNEQFF. The rearrangement joins TRBV29-1 to TRBJ2-1; 14 bases match TRBD2. After removal of 8 bases from V and 7 bases from J, the junction contained 7 bases not matched to a gene. Germline-derived CDR1 and CDR2 are SQVTM and ANQGSEA. This CDR3 is built from 14 residues.

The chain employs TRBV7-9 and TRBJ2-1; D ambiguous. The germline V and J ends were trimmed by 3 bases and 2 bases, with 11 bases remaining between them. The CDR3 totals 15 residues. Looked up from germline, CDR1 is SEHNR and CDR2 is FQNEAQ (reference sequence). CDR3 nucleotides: TGTGCCAGCAGCTTGGCGGAAGGAACCTACAATGAGCAGTTCTTC. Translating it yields CASSLAEGTYNEQFF. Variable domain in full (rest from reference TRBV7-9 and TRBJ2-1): DTGVSQNPRHKITKRGQNVTFRCDPISEHNRLYWYRQTLGQGPEFLTYFQNEAQLEKSRLLSDRFSAERPKGSFSTLEIQRTEQGDSAMYLCASSLAEGTYNEQFFGPGTRLTVL.

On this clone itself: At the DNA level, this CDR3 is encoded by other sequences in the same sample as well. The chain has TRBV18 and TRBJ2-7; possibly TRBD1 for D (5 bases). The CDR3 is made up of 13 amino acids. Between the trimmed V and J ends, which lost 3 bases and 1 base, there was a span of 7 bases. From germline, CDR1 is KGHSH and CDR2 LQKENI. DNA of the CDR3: TGTGCCAGCTCACCGGGGCAATCCTACGAGCAGTACTTC. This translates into CASSPGQSYEQYF. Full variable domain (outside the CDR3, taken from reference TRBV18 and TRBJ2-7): NAGVMQNPRHLVRRRGQEARLRCSPMKGHSHVYWYRQLPEEGLKFMVYLQKENIIDESGMPKERFSAEFPKEGPSILRIQQVVRGDSAAYFCASSPGQSYEQYFGPGTRLTVT.

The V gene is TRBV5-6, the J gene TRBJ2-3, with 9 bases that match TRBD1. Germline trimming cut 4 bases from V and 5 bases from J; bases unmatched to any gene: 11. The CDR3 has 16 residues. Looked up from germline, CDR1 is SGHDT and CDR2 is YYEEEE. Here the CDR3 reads CASSPGTGLRGDTQYF. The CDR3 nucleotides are TGTGCCAGCAGCCCCGGGACAGGGCTACGGGGAGATACGCAGTATTTT.

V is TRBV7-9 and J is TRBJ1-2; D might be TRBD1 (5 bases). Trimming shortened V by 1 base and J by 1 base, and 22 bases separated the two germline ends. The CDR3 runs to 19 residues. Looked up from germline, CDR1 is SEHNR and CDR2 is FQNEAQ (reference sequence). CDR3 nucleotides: TGTGCCAGCAGCTTAGGAAGGAAGACAGTTGACACTTATAACTATGGCTACACCTTC. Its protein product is CASSLGRKTVDTYNYGYTF.

CDR3 amino acids: CASSLSGGGPYEQYF. CDR3 in DNA: TGTGCCAGCAGTTTATCCGGGGGGGGACCCTACGAGCAGTACTTC. V is TRBV27 and J is TRBJ2-7, with 8 bases identical to TRBD2. The junction had 3 bases not matched to a gene; V was cut back by 0 bases and J by 2 bases. The CDR3 covers 15 residues. The germline CDR1 and CDR2 sequences are MNHEY and SMNVEV (reference sequence).

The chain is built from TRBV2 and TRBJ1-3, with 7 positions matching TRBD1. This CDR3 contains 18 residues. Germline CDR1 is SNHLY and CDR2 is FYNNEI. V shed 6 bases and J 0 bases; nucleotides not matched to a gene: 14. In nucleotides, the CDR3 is TGTGCCAGCAGCACGGACAGACAGGGCCCTTCCTCTGGAAACACCATATATTTT. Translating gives CASSTDRQGPSSGNTIYF.

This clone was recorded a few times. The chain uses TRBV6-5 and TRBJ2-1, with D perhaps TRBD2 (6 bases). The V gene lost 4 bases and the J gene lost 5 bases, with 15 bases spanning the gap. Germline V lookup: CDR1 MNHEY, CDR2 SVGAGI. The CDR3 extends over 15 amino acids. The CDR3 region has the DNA TGTGCCAGCAGTTCCGGGACTGGAAACCACAATGAGCAGTTCTTC. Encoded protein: CASSSGTGNHNEQFF.

DNA of the CDR3: TGCGCCAGCAGCCTCGAGGGACAGGGAGGTGAGCAGTTCTTC. Translating it yields CASSLEGQGGEQFF. The V call is TRBV4-1, the J call TRBJ2-1, with TRBD1 matching 9 bases. The CDR3 runs 14 residues. The V gene end was trimmed by 4 bases and the J gene end by 9 bases; junction bases not matched to a gene: 7. CDR1 and CDR2 (germline): MGHRA, YSYEKL.

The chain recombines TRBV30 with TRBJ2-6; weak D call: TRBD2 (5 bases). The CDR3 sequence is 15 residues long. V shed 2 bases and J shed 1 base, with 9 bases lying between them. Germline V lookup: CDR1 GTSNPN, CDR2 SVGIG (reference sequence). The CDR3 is CAWSRGGSGANVLTF. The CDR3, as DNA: TGTGCCTGGAGTCGCGGCGGGTCTGGGGCCAACGTCCTGACTTTC.

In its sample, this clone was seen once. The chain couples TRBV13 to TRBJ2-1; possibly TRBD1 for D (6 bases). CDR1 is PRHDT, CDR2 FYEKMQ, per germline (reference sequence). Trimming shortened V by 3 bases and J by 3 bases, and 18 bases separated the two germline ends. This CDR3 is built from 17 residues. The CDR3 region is CASSFAPPGHRYNEQFF. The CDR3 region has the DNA TGTGCCAGCAGCTTCGCCCCCCCGGGACACCGCTACAATGAGCAGTTCTTC.

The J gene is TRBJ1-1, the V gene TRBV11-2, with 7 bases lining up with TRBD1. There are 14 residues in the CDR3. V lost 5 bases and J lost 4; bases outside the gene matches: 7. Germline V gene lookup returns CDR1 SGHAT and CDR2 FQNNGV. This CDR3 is CASSRPGQLTEAFF. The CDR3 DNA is TGTGCCAGCAGCCGGCCGGGACAGCTCACTGAAGCTTTCTTT.

CDR3 loop: CSVLGSVTSDNEQFF. The CDR3 DNA reads as TGCAGCGTTCTTGGTAGCGTGACCTCGGACAATGAGCAGTTCTTC. The V and J genes are TRBV29-1 and TRBJ2-1; a possible D gene is TRBD2 (5 bases). V lost 5 bases, J lost 5 bases, and 19 bases lay in between. The V gene's germline CDR1 is SQVTM and CDR2 ANQGSEA. This CDR3 spans 15 amino acids.